These 31 T cell receptor beta chains originate from one sample sequenced in a study of T cell responses to AZD1222 COVID-19 vaccine. Method: immunoSEQ multiplex PCR; TCRdb's copy keeps in-frame clones and lacks some. The sample consists of roughly 150,000 clones, about 91% of them appearing once. Sequenced here: peripheral blood, sampled on day 0 of AZD1222 vaccination. The receptors shown here come from an adult in good health.

The chain links TRBV4-1 to TRBJ1-1; D not resolved. This CDR3 comprises 15 residues. V was trimmed by 0 bases and J by 2 bases, leaving 10 bases between them. From germline, CDR1 is MGHRA and CDR2 YSYEKL. CDR3 amino acids: CASSQEEGINTEAFF. Here the CDR3 DNA reads TGCGCCAGCAGCCAAGAGGAGGGAATAAACACTGAAGCTTTCTTT.

This sequence joins TRBV29-1 and TRBJ2-1; no reliable D call. Deletions cut 5 bases from V and 4 bases from J, with 21 bases between. Germline CDR1 reads SQVTM; CDR2 reads ANQGSEA. The CDR3 consists of 16 residues. The CDR3 here is CSVLTSRQTFYNEQFF. CDR3 in DNA: TGCAGCGTTCTGACTTCGCGGCAGACTTTTTACAATGAGCAGTTCTTC.

The chain couples TRBV29-1 to TRBJ1-4; 9 nucleotides align to TRBD1. Germline trimming cut 2 bases from V and 1 base from J; bases unmatched to any gene: 5. This CDR3 has 16 amino acids. Germline V CDR1 and CDR2: SQVTM, ANQGSEA. CDR3 bases: TGCAGCGTTGAACTTACAGGGGGCCGAACTAATGAAAAACTGTTTTTT. This codes for CSVELTGGRTNEKLFF.

The chain employs TRBV19 and TRBJ1-1; 10 bases fit TRBD1. Unmatched junction bases numbered 5, after V lost 6 bases and J lost 10 bases. The length of the CDR3 is 12 residues. Germline values: CDR1 LNHDA, CDR2 SQIVND (reference sequence). The CDR3 reads CASRTGGVGAFF. The CDR3 coding sequence is TGTGCCAGTAGGACAGGGGGCGTCGGAGCTTTCTTT. The full variable domain, in which reference TRBV19 and TRBJ1-1 provide the parts outside the CDR3, is DGGITQSPKYLFRKEGQNVTLSCEQNLNHDAMYWYRQDPGQGLRLIYYSQIVNDFQKGDIAEGYSVSREKKESFPLTVTSAQKNPTAFYLCASRTGGVGAFFGQGTRLTVV.

This clone was observed a few times. The chain uses TRBV29-1 and TRBJ1-2; D gene ambiguous. Per the germline V gene, CDR1 is SQVTM and CDR2 is ANQGSEA. This CDR3 has 13 amino acids. V was clipped by 3 bases and J by 3 bases, with 11 bases between them. As DNA, the CDR3 is TGCAGCGTTGACCGAGGCAGGTACTATGGCTACACCTTC. Encoded protein: CSVDRGRYYGYTF.

The CDR3 here is CASSRQEQETQYF. CDR3 nucleotide sequence: TGTGCCAGCAGTCGACAGGAACAAGAGACCCAGTACTTC. The chain employs TRBV6-4 and TRBJ2-5; maybe TRBD1 (6 bases). There are 13 residues in the CDR3. Per germline, CDR1 MRHNA and CDR2 SNTAGT. Trimming took off 5 bases at V and 2 bases at J, with 9 bases between the two ends.

V usage is TRBV6-5 and J usage is TRBJ1-2; 9 nucleotides line up with TRBD1. Germline V gives CDR1 MNHEY, CDR2 SVGAGI. J was trimmed by 4 bases and V by 2 bases; bases with no gene match: 8. This CDR3 region has 16 residues. Here the CDR3 reads CASSYDRDRVGYGYTF. The CDR3 DNA reads as TGTGCCAGCAGTTACGACCGGGACAGGGTTGGCTATGGCTACACCTTC.

V usage is TRBV7-9 and J usage is TRBJ2-5; D is ambiguous. The V and J ends lost 0 bases and 4 bases respectively, with 3 bases between them. The CDR3 is made up of 12 amino acids. Germline loops: CDR1 SEHNR, CDR2 FQNEAQ (reference sequence). The CDR3 DNA reads TGTGCCAGCAGCTTAGCGACAGAGACCCAGTACTTC. Translating gives CASSLATETQYF.

The sample holds one count of this clone. This chain uses TRBV7-8 with TRBJ2-1; 10 bases map to TRBD1. Germline CDR1 and CDR2: SGHVS and FQNEAQ. The V segment lost 5 bases and the J segment 4 bases; nucleotides outside the gene matches: 11. The CDR3 is 17 amino acids. CDR3 residues: CASSPGAGTGVYNEQFF. The CDR3 DNA follows: TGTGCCAGCAGCCCAGGGGCTGGGACAGGGGTGTACAATGAGCAGTTCTTC. Complete variable domain (other parts from reference TRBV7-8 and TRBJ2-1): GAGVSQSPRYKVAKRGQDVALRCDPISGHVSLFWYQQALGQGPEFLTYFQNEAQLDKSGLPSDRFFAERPEGSVSTLKIQRTQQEDSAVYLCASSPGAGTGVYNEQFFGPGTRLTVL.

The V and J genes are TRBV19 and TRBJ2-7; D call uncertain. This CDR3 is built from 13 residues. The germline V gene has CDR1 LNHDA and CDR2 SQIVND (reference sequence). V lost 4 bases and J lost 3, with 10 bases in between. CDR3 sequence (DNA): TGTGCCAGTAGTAGGGCTAACTTCTACGAGCAGTACTTC. Protein sequence: CASSRANFYEQYF.

CDR3: CASSLGGGSVRETQYF. The CDR3 bases are TGCGCCAGCAGCTTGGGCGGCGGGTCGGTGAGGGAGACCCAGTACTTC. This chain links TRBV5-1 with TRBJ2-5, with D possibly TRBD2 on 5 matching bases. The germline V gene has CDR1 SGHRS and CDR2 YFSETQ. This CDR3 spans 16 amino acids. V lost 0 bases, J lost 5 bases, and 17 bases lay in between.

This clone was seen only a few times. The chain uses TRBV12-3 or TRBV12-4 and TRBJ2-1; D gene unclear. V gave up 3 bases and J gave up 9 bases, with 6 bases separating them. CDR3 length: 11 amino acids. The CDR3 nucleotides are TGTGCCAGCAGTTTTCTCCGTGAGCAGTTCTTC. Its protein product is CASSFLREQFF.

The chain joins TRBV5-1 to TRBJ1-2; TRBD1 might be the D (6 bases). The CDR3 loop spans 13 amino acids. Deletions cut 5 bases from V and 8 bases from J, with 16 bases between. Germline lookup yields CDR1 SGHRS and CDR2 YFSETQ. CDR3 residues: CASRAGEVGGYTF. CDR3 DNA sequence: TGCGCCAGCAGAGCAGGGGAAGTTGGAGGCTACACCTTC.

The chain joins TRBV18 to TRBJ1-4; D is perhaps TRBD1 (6 bases). V lost 3 bases to trimming and J lost 7 bases, with 12 bases between them. Germline values: CDR1 KGHSH, CDR2 LQKENI. The CDR3 has 14 residues. CDR3 amino acids: CASSPGGGTEKLFF. CDR3 bases: TGTGCCAGCTCACCGGGGGGGGGCACTGAAAAACTGTTTTTT.

This chain joins TRBV6-2 or TRBV6-3 and TRBJ1-5; D uncertain. Germline assignment: CDR1 MNHEY and CDR2 SVGEGT. The V and J ends lost 0 bases and 9 bases respectively, with 12 bases between them. The CDR3 runs to 14 residues. DNA of the CDR3: TGTGCCAGCAGTTACTCGAGTGGTCATCGGCCCCAGCATTTT. It is translated as CASSYSSGHRPQHF.

The chain is built from TRBV9 and TRBJ2-5; 11 bases fit TRBD2. The V gene's germline CDR1 is SGDLS and CDR2 YYNGEE. The CDR3 loop spans 17 amino acids. V lost 0 bases and J lost 4; bases outside the gene matches: 8. The DNA for the CDR3 is TGTGCCAGCAGCGTAGGGGTGTTAGCGGGAGGGCGAGAGACCCAGTACTTC. Its protein product is CASSVGVLAGGRETQYF. Filled out from reference TRBV9 and TRBJ2-5, the complete variable domain reads DSGVTQTPKHLITATGQRVTLRCSPRSGDLSVYWYQQSLDQGLQFLIQYYNGEERAKGNILERFSAQQFPDLHSELNLSSLELGDSALYFCASSVGVLAGGRETQYFGPGTRLLVL.

V and J are TRBV5-4 and TRBJ1-1, with D possibly matching TRBD1 (6 bases). The CDR3 has 15 residues. V was shortened by 2 bases and J by 1 base, with 12 bases between the two germline ends. The germline V gene has CDR1 SGHNT and CDR2 YYREEE (reference sequence). The CDR3 DNA follows: TGTGCCAGCAGCTTACAGGGTGATTCGAACACTGAAGCTTTCTTT. Translating gives CASSLQGDSNTEAFF.

CDR3 residues: CATSRKRRDAPDTQYF. The CDR3 region has the DNA TGTGCCACCAGCAGGAAACGACGGGACGCACCAGATACGCAGTATTTT. The chain links TRBV15 to TRBJ2-3; TRBD1 or TRBD2 may be the D gene (5 bases each). Trimming pared 3 bases from V and 4 bases from J, leaving 17 bases between. CDR3 length equals 16 residues. The germline gives CDR1 LNHNV, CDR2 YYDKDF (reference sequence). Supplemented by reference TRBV15 and TRBJ2-3, the full variable domain reads DAMVIQNPRYQVTQFGKPVTLSCSQTLNHNVMYWYQQKSSQAPKLLFHYYDKDFNNEADTPDNFQSRRPNTSFCFLDIRSPGLGDTAMYLCATSRKRRDAPDTQYFGPGTRLTVL.

The chain couples TRBV6-5 to TRBJ2-7; tentative D call: TRBD1 (5 bases). Germline V gene lookup returns CDR1 MNHEY and CDR2 SVGAGI. This CDR3 has 15 residues. V was clipped by 0 bases and J by 2 bases, with 11 bases between them. The CDR3 sequence is CASSYSGDITYEQYF. CDR3 bases: TGTGCCAGCAGTTACTCAGGGGATATAACCTACGAGCAGTACTTC.

The CDR3 DNA follows: TGTGCCAGCAGCCTCCCCCCGGGTTATGCGAACACCGGGGAGCTGTTTTTT. Amino acids: CASSLPPGYANTGELFF. This rearrangement joins TRBV6-2 or TRBV6-3 to TRBJ2-2; D not resolved. The CDR3 spans 17 residues. Trimming removed 6 bases at V and 0 bases at J, with 17 bases between. CDR1 is MNHEY, CDR2 SVGEGT, per germline.

The chain recombines TRBV7-9 with TRBJ2-5; D not certain. V lost 5 bases and J 7 bases, leaving 11 bases between the germline ends. The germline CDR1 and CDR2 sequences are SEHNR and FQNEAQ (reference sequence). This CDR3 comprises 12 residues. DNA of the CDR3: TGTGCCAGCAGCCAGGTAAAGGTGACCCAGTACTTC. Translating gives CASSQVKVTQYF.

The V call is TRBV23-1, the J call TRBJ1-2; the D gene is possibly TRBD1 (5 bases). Being an ORF, TRBV23-1 has a function that is uncertain. The CDR3 sequence is 13 residues long. The V end was cut by 6 bases, the J end by 2 bases, with 10 bases between. The CDR3 DNA reads as TGCGCCAGCAGACCGGGACGGAACTATGGCTACACCTTC. Residues: CASRPGRNYGYTF.

This clone was seen once. The V gene is TRBV5-8, the J gene TRBJ1-5; 7 bases align to TRBD1. V shed 0 bases and J 1 base; nucleotides not matched to a gene: 1. The germline V gene has CDR1 SGHTS and CDR2 YDEGEE. This CDR3 has 15 residues. The CDR3 region has the DNA TGTGCCAGCAGCTTGGAGGGGGCGAGCAATCAGCCCCAGCATTTT. Translated, it gives CASSLEGASNQPQHF.

This rearrangement joins TRBV5-4 to TRBJ1-1; 7 bases map to TRBD1. The germline CDR1 and CDR2 sequences are SGHNT and YYREEE (reference sequence). The CDR3 is 14 amino acids. V gave up 3 bases and J gave up 1 base; unmatched junction bases: 3. CDR3 nucleotide sequence: TGTGCCAGCAGCTACCGGGACAGGAACACTGAAGCTTTCTTT. This encodes CASSYRDRNTEAFF. Full variable domain (missing parts from reference TRBV5-4 and TRBJ1-1): ETGVTQSPTHLIKTRGQQVTLRCSSQSGHNTVSWYQQALGQGPQFIFQYYREEENGRGNFPPRFSGLQFPNYSSELNVNALELDDSALYLCASSYRDRNTEAFFGQGTRLTVV.

This clone was found a few times. The J gene is TRBJ1-5, the V gene TRBV19; D gene unclear. This CDR3 region has 14 residues. Trimming stripped 3 bases from V and 0 bases from J, with 6 bases between. Germline V gene sequence: CDR1 LNHDA, CDR2 SQIVND (reference sequence). CDR3 sequence: CASSMADSNQPQHF. The CDR3 DNA is TGTGCCAGTAGTATGGCGGATAGCAATCAGCCCCAGCATTTT.

The gene calls are TRBV5-6 and TRBJ1-6; TRBD1 matches 11 bases. The V gene's germline CDR1 is SGHDT and CDR2 YYEEEE. The CDR3 runs to 16 residues. The V segment lost 4 bases and the J segment 14 bases; nucleotides outside the gene matches: 14. The CDR3 reads CASSAAGQGGFLALHF. In DNA, the CDR3 is TGTGCCAGCAGCGCGGCGGGACAGGGGGGTTTTTTGGCCCTCCACTTT.

The chain joins TRBV28 to TRBJ2-7; the D call may be TRBD1 or TRBD2 (5 bases each). Germline loops: CDR1 MDHEN, CDR2 SYDVKM. The CDR3 extends over 11 amino acids. Trimming removed 6 bases from V and 3 bases from J, with 6 bases in between. The CDR3 nucleotides are TGTGCCAGCAGGGGGGTCTACGAGCAGTACTTC. Protein: CASRGVYEQYF.

This chain uses TRBV3-1 (or the pseudogene TRBV3-2) with TRBJ2-3, with D possibly being TRBD2 (5 bases). Germline loops: CDR1 LGHDT, CDR2 YNNKEL (reference sequence). This CDR3 region has 17 residues. V was clipped by 6 bases and J by 0 bases, with 19 bases between them. The CDR3 spells CASRGRAGRTSTDTQYF. DNA of the CDR3: TGTGCCAGCAGGGGCCGGGCGGGCAGGACTAGCACAGATACGCAGTATTTT.

This clone showed up just a few times. J is TRBJ1-5 and V is TRBV4-1, with TRBD1 as a possible D gene (5 bases). Germline V gives CDR1 MGHRA, CDR2 YSYEKL. The CDR3 contains 13 residues. Trimming took off 8 bases at V and 4 bases at J, with 12 bases between the two ends. The DNA for the CDR3 is TGCGCCAGCCAAAAAGGGGAAAATCAGCCCCAGCATTTT. Amino acids: CASQKGENQPQHF.

V gene TRBV10-3 combines with J gene TRBJ2-7; 7 bases align to TRBD1. Unmatched junction bases numbered 10, after V lost 4 bases and J lost 1 base. The CDR3 contains 16 residues. Germline lookup yields CDR1 ENHRY and CDR2 SYGVKD. The chain's CDR3 is CAISAPDRAGSYEQYF. The CDR3 bases are TGTGCCATCAGTGCCCCAGACAGGGCCGGGTCCTACGAGCAGTACTTC.

The CDR3 DNA is TGTGCCAGCAGCTTAGCGAACAGGGGTGGCTACACCTTC. Translation: CASSLANRGGYTF. The J gene is TRBJ1-2, the V gene TRBV7-8, with 7 nucleotides matching TRBD1. The length of the CDR3 is 13 residues. The V gene end was trimmed by 0 bases and the J gene end by 7 bases; junction bases not matched to a gene: 2. Germline values: CDR1 SGHVS, CDR2 FQNEAQ.